This TCR beta chain was recorded in a study of blood T cell repertoires in COVID-19. Overall study: The origin of the acute and convalescent COVID-19 samples was the United States, Italy and Spain. Sources were T cells, B-cell-depleted T cells, or PBMCs; the material itself was cDNA or gDNA.

The protocol was immunoSEQ multiplex PCR, while the TCRdb copy is restricted to in-frame clones and leaves out a portion. This table has roughly 28,000 clones, 85% to 90% appearing once. The clonotype was recovered from a human donor with acute or convalescent COVID-19. The donor label of this sample is uncertain. Sequencing was carried out using peripheral blood.

The CDR3 DNA sequence: TGTGCCTGGAGTCCCTACTTCCTCGGACAGGGCACTGAAGCTTTCTTT. Translation gives CAWSPYFLGQGTEAFF. The chain recombines TRBV30 with TRBJ1-1, with TRBD1 identical over 8 bases. This CDR3 comprises 16 residues. V dropped 2 bases and J dropped 4; count of bases not matched to a gene: 12. The germline gives CDR1 GTSNPN, CDR2 SVGIG (reference sequence).